Sequencing of this TCR beta chain was carried out in a study of OX40 agonist ivuxolimab in advanced cancers. The overall study: The patients' treatment was ivuxolimab, an agonistic anti-OX40 (CD134) antibody. Patients were dosed intravenously with ivuxolimab at 0.01 to 10 mg/kg every 2 weeks.

Notes on the study in general: At doses 0.1 to 3.0 mg/kg, CD4+ and CD8+ clones expanded.

Exclusion applied to patients with autoimmune disease history or systemic immunosuppression. Worth noting for this clone: Its specificity is not known.

Looked up from germline, CDR1 is LNHNV and CDR2 is YYDKDF (reference sequence). CDR3 length: 16 amino acids. Trimming shortened V by 3 bases and J by 1 base, and 13 bases separated the two germline ends. TCRdb keeps only in-frame clones here, not all; method: immunoSEQ multiplex PCR. The table includes 75,000 to 100,000 clones, approximately 92% detected once. This chain links TRBV15 with TRBJ1-5, with D maybe TRBD1 (5 bases). The TCR sequence derives from an adult with an advanced solid tumor such as melanoma, head and neck, liver or kidney cancer. The sample here was CD4+ or CD8+ T cells sorted from blood, taken in a trial of the OX40 agonist ivuxolimab. In DNA, the CDR3 is TGTGCCACCAGCAGCTTCGGGGGACGGAGCAATCAGCCCCAGCATTTT. Translating gives CATSSFGGRSNQPQHF.